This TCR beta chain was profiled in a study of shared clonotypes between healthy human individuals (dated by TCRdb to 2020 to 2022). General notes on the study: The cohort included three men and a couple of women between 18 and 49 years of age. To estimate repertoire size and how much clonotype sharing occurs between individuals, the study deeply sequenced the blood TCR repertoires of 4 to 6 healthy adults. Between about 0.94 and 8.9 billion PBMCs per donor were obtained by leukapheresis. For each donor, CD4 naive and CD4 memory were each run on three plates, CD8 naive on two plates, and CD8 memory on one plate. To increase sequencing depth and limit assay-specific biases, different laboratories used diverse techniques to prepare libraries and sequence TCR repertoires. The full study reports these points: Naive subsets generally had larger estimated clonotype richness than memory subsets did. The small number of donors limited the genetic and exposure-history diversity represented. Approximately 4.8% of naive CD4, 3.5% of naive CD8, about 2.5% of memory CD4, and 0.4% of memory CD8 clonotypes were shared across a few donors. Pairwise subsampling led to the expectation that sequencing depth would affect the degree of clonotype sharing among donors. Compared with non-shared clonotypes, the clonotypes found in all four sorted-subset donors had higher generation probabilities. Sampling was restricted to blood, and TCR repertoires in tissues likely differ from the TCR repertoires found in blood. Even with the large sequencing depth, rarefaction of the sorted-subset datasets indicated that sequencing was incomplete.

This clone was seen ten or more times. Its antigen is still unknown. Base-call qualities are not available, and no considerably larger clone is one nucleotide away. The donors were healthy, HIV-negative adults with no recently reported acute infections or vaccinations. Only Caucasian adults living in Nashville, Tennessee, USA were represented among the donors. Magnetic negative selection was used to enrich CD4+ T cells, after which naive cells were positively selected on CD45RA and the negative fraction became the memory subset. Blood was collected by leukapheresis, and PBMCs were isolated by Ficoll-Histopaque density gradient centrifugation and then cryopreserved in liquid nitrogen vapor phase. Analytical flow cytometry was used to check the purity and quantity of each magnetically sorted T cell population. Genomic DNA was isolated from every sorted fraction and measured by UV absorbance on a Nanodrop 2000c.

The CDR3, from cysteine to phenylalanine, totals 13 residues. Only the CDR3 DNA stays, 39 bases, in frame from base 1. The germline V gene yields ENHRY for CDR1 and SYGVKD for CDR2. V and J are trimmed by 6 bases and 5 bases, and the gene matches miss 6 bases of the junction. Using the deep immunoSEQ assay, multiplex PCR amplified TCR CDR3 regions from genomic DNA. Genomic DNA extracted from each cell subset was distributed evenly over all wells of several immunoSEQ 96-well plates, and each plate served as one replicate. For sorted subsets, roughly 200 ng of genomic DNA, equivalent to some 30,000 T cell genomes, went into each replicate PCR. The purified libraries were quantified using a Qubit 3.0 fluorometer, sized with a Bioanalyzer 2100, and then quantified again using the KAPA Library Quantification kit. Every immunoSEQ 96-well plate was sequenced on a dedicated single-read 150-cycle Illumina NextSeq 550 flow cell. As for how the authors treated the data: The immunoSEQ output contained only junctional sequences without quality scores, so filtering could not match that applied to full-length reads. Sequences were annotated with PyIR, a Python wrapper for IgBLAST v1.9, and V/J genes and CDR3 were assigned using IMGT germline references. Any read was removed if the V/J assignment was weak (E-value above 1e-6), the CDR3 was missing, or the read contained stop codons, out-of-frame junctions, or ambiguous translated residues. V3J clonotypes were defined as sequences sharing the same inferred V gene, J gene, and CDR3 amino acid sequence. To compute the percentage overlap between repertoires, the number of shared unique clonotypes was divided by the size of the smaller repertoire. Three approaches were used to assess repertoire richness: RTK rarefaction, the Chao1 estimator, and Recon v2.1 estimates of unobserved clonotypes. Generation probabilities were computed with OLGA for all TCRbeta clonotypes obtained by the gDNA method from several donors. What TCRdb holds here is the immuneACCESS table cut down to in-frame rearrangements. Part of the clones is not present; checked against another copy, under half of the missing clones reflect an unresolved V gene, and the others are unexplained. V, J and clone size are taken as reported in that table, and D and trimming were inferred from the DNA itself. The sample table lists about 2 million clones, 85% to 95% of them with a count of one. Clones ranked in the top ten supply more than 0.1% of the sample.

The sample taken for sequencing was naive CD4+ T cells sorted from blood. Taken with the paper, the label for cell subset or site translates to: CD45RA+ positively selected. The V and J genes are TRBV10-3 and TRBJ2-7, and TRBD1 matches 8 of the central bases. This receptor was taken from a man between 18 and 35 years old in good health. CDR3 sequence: CAISWTGLDEQYF. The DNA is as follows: TGTGCCATCAGCTGGACAGGGTTAGACGAGCAGTACTTC.